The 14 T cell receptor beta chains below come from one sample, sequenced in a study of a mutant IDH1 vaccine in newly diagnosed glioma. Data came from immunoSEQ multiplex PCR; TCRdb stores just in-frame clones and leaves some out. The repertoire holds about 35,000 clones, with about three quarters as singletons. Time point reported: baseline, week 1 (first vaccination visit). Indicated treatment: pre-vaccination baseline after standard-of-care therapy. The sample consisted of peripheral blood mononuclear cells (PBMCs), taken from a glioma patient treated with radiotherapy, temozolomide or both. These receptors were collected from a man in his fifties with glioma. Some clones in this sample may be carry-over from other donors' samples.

The CDR3 DNA reads as TGCGCCAGCAGCCCGGGACAGGGGGGTGGCGAGCAGTACTTC. Translation gives CASSPGQGGGEQYF. The chain joins TRBV5-1 to TRBJ2-7; 11 bases align to TRBD1. Germline-derived CDR1 and CDR2 are SGHRS and YFSETQ. The trim removed 4 bases at V and 6 bases at J, leaving 6 bases unmatched. The CDR3 is made up of 14 amino acids.

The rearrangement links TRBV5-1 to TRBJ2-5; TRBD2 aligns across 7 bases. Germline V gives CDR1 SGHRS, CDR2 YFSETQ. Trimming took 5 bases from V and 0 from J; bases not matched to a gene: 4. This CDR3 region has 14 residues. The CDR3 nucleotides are TGCGCCAGCAGACTCCGGGGGGACCAAGAGACCCAGTACTTC. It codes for CASRLRGDQETQYF.

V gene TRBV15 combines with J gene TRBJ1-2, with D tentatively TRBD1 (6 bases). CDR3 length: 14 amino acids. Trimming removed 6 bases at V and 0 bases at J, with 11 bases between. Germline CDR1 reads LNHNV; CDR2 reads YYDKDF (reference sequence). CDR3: CATSPDSTNYGYTF. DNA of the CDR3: TGTGCCACCAGTCCGGACAGCACTAACTATGGCTACACCTTC.

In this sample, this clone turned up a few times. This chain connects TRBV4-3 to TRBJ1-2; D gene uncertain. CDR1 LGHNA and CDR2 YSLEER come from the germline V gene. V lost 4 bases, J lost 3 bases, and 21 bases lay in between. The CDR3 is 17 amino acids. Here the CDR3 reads CASSPYSPRSRYYGYTF. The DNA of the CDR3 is TGCGCCAGCAGCCCGTATTCACCGAGGAGCAGATACTATGGCTACACCTTC.

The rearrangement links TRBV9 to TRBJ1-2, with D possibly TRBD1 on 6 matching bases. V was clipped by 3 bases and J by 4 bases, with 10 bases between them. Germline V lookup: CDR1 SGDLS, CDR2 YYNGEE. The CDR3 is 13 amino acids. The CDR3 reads CASSDGQPYGYTF. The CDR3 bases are TGTGCCAGCAGCGACGGACAGCCCTATGGCTACACCTTC.

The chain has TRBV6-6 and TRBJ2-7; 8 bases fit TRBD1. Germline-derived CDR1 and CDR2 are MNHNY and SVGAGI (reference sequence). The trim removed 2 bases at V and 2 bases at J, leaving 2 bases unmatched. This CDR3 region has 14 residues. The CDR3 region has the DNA TGTGCCAGCAGTTACGGACAGGGACCCTACGAGCAGTACTTC. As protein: CASSYGQGPYEQYF.

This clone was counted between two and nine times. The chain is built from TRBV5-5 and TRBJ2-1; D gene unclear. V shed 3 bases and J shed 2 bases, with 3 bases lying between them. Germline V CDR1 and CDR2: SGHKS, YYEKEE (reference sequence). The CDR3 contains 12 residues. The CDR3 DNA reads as TGTGCCAGCAGCTGGGCCTACAATGAGCAGTTCTTC. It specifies CASSWAYNEQFF. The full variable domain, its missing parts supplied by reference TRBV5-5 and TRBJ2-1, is DAGVTQSPTHLIKTRGQQVTLRCSPISGHKSVSWYQQVLGQGPQFIFQYYEKEERGRGNFPDRFSARQFPNYSSELNVNALLLGDSALYLCASSWAYNEQFFGPGTRLTVL.

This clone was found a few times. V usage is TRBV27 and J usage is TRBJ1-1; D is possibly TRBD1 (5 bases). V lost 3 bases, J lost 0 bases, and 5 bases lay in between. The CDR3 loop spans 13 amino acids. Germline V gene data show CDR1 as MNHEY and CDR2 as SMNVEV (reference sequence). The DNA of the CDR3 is TGTGCCAGCAGTTTGACAGTGAACACTGAAGCTTTCTTT. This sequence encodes CASSLTVNTEAFF.

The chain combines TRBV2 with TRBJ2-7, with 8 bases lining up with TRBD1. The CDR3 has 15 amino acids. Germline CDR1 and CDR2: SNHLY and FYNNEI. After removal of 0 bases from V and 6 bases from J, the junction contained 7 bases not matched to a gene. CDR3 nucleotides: TGTGCCAGCAGTGAAGCCTCCGGGACAGGCGGCGAGCAGTACTTC. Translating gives CASSEASGTGGEQYF.

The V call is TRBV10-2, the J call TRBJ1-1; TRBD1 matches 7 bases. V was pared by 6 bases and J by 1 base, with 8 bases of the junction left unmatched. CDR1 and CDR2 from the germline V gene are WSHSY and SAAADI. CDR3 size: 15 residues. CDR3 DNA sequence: TGCGCCAGCAGAGCAGGGGGAGAACGGAACACTGAAGCTTTCTTT. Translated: CASRAGGERNTEAFF.

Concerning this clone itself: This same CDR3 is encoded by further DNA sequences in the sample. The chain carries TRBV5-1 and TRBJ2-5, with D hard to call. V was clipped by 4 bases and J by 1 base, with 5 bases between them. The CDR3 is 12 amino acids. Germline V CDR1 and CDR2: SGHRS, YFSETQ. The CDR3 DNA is TGCGCCAGCAGCCCCACCCAAGAGACCCAGTACTTC. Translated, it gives CASSPTQETQYF. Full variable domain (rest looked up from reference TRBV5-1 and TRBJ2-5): KAGVTQTPRYLIKTRGQQVTLSCSPISGHRSVSWYQQTPGQGLQFLFEYFSETQRNKGNFPGRFSGRQFSNSRSEMNVSTLELGDSALYLCASSPTQETQYFGPGTRLLVL.

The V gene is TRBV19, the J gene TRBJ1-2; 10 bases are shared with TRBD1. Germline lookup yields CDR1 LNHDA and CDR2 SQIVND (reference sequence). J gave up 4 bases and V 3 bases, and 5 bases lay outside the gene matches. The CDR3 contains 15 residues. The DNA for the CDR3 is TGTGCCAGTAGTATGGGGACAGGGGCCGGCTATGGCTACACCTTC. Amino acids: CASSMGTGAGYGYTF.

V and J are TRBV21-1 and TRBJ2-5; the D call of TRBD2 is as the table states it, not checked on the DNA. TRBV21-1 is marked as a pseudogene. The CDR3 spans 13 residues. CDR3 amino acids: CASDGTSGNTQYF. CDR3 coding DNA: TGTGCCAGCGACGGGACTAGCGGGAACACCCAGTACTTC.

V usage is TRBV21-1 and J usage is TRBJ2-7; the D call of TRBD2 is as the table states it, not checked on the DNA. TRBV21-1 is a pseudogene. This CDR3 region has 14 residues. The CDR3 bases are TGTGCCACCCGAGCCAGCGGGCTTACCTACGAGCAGTACTTC. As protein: CATRASGLTYEQYF.